This TCR beta chain was captured in a study of response to subunit inactivated influenza vaccine. Findings of the study overall: The authors suggested that few new T cells are recruited per seasonal influenza vaccination.

TCRdb reprocessed the RT-PCR reads via MiXCR and lists one record per CDR3 protein. The sample records 500,000 or so distinct CDR3 sequences, roughly 11% being singletons. This clonotype has a handful of counts. What it binds is not known. The sequence derives from a man aged 45-60 years who received an inactivated influenza vaccine. The starting material was PBMCs from blood, obtained about 6 weeks after vaccination.

The CDR3 region is CSASGEASTDTQYF. The DNA for the CDR3 is TGCAGTGCTAGTGGGGAAGCTAGCACAGATACGCAGTATTTT. The chain combines TRBV20-1 with TRBJ2-3, with D uncertain. CDR1 is DFQATT and CDR2 is SNEGSKA in the germline V gene (reference sequence). The CDR3 loop spans 14 amino acids. V was trimmed by 3 bases and J by 0 bases, leaving 10 bases between them.